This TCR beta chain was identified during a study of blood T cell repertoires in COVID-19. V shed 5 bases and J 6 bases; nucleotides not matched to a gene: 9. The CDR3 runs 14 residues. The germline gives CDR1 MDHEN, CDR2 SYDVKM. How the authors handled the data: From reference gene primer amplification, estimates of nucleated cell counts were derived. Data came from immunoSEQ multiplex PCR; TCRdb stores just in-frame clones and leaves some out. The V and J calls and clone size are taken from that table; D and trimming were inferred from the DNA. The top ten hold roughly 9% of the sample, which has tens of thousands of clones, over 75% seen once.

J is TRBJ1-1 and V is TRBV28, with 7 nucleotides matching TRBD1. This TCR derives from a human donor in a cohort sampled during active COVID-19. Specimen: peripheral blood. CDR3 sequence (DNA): TGTGCCAGCAGTCTCCAGGGGGGAAGGGCTGAAGCTTTCTTT. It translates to CASSLQGGRAEAFF.